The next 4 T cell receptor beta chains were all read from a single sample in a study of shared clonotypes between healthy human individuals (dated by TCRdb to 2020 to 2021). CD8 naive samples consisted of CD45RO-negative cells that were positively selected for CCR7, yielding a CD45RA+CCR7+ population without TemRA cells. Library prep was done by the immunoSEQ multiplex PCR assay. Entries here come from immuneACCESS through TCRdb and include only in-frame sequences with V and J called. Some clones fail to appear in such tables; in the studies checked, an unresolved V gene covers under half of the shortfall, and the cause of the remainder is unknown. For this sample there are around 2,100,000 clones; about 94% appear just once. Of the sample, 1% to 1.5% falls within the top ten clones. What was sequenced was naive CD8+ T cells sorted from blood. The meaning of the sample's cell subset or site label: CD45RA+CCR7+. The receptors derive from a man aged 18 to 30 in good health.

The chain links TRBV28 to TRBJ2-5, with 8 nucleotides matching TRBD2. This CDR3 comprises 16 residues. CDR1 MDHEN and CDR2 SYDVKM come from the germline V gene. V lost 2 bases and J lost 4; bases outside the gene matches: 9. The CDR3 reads CASSLTAAGEGETQYF. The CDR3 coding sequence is TGTGCCAGCAGTTTAACTGCAGCGGGAGAAGGAGAGACCCAGTACTTC.

CDR3 coding DNA: TGTGCCATCAGTGAAAACGGCGTCGATGGAAACACCATATATTTT. Translation: CAISENGVDGNTIYF. The gene calls are TRBV10-3 and TRBJ1-3; no clear D. Trimming removed 3 bases at V and 3 bases at J, with 12 bases between. CDR1 and CDR2 (germline): ENHRY, SYGVKD. The CDR3 runs to 15 residues.

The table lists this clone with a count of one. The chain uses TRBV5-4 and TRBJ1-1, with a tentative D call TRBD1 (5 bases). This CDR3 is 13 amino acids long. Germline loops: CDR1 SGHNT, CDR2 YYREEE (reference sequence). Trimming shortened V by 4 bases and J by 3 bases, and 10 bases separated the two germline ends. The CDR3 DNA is TGTGCCAGCAGCCCCCGGGGGTACACTGAAGCTTTCTTT. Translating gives CASSPRGYTEAFF.

As DNA, the CDR3 is TGTGCCAGCAGCTTCTCAGGGGTGGCTAGCGGGGAGTACAACTCTGGGGCCAACGTCCTGACTTTC. It is translated as CASSFSGVASGEYNSGANVLTF. The rearrangement uses TRBV7-6 and TRBJ2-6, with 9 positions matching TRBD2. The CDR3 consists of 22 residues. V was clipped by 3 bases and J by 0 bases; unmatched bases: 18. Germline V gene sequence: CDR1 SGHVS, CDR2 FNYEAQ.